This TCR beta chain appears in the sequencing data of a study of cytomegalovirus exposure and HLA in healthy donors. On the study more broadly: Caucasian-associated ancestry cluster membership applied to 75% to 85% of approximately 400 genotyped donors. Overall study results and limits: A later analysis showed that HLA-associated TCR beta chains had undergone more clonal expansion than equally common others. TCR beta V segments were, for the most part, productive about 87% or about 30% of the time in an earlier analysis.

The PCR used 60 Vbeta and 13 Jbeta primers. As processed by the authors: An analysis that came later counted 80 million or so unique TCR beta chains, approximately 10 million shared. TCRdb keeps only in-frame clones here, not all; method: immunoSEQ multiplex PCR. That table supplies the V and J calls and clone size; D and trimming were determined from the DNA. The repertoire holds approximately 170,000 clones, with 75% to 90% as singletons. Regarding this clone: Its antigen is unknown.

CDR3 size: 12 residues. Trimming left V 6 bases short and J 3 bases short, with 7 bases between. Germline V gene sequence: CDR1 SNHLY, CDR2 FYNNEI. The TCR comes from a human donor in good health. The specimen sequenced was PBMCs. The chain is built from TRBV2 and TRBJ2-3; unclear D gene. This chain's CDR3 is CASSQLTDTQYF. DNA of the CDR3: TGTGCCAGCAGCCAGTTGACAGATACGCAGTATTTT.